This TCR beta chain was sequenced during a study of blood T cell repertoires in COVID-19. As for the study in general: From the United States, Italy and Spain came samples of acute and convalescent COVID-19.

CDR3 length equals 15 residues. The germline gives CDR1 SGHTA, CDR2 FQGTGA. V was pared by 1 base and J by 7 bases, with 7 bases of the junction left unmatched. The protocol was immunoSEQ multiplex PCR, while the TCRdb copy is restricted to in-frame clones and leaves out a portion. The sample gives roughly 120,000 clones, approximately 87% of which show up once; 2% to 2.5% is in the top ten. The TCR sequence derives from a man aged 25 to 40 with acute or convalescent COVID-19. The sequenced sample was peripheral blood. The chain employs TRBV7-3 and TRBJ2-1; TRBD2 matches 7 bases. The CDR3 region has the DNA TGTGCCAGCAGCTTAAGTGGCGGGAGCGCAAATGAGCAGTTCTTC. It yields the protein CASSLSGGSANEQFF.